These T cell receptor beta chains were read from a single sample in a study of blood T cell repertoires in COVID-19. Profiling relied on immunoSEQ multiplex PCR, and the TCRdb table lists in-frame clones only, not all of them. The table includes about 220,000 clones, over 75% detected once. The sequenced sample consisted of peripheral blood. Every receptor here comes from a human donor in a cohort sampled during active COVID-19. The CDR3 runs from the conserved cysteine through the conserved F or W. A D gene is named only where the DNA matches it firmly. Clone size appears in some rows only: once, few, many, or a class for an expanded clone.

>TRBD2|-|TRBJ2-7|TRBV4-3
TGCGCCAGCAGCCAAGTAGCGGGGGTCCATGTGCAGTACTTC
CASSQVAGVHVQYF
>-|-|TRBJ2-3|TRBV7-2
TGTGCCAGCAGTACGGCGGTAACAGATACGCAGTATTTT
CASSTAVTDTQYF
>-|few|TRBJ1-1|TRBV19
TGTGCCAGTAGTAGGGAGTATCGTGAAGCTTTCTTT
CASSREYREAFF
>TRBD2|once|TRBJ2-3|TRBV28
TGTGCCAGCAGTTTAGTGGGAGGGACAGATACGCAGTATTTT
CASSLVGGTDTQYF
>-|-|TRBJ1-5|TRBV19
TGTGCCAGTACCCCTGACTCGTATCAGCCCCAGCATTTT
CASTPDSYQPQHF
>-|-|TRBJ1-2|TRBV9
TGTGCCAGCAGCGCGACTGCTTATGGCTACACCTTC
CASSATAYGYTF
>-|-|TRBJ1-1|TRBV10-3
TGTGCCATCAGTGAAAGCGAGGACACTGAAGCTTTCTTT
CAISESEDTEAFF
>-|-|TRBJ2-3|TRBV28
TGTGCCAGCAGACTCGGGAGCGCGGCAGATACGCAGTATTTT
CASRLGSAADTQYF
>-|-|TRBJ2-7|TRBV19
TGTGCCAGTGCCCCGAGAGGGAGGCCCTACGAGCAGTACTTC
CASAPRGRPYEQYF
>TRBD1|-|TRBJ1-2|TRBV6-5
TGTGCCAGCAGCCTGGGACAGCTCTATGGCTACACCTTC
CASSLGQLYGYTF
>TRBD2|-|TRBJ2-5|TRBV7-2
TGTGCCAGCAGCTTAAGCGGGGGAAGAGAGGCCCAGTACTTC
CASSLSGGREAQYF
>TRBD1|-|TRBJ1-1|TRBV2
TGTGCCAGCAGAGCCGAACAGGGGGTCCGTGAAGCTTTCTTT
CASRAEQGVREAFF
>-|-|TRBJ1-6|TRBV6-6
TGTGCCAGCAGGCCCCTGGAGGGCCTAGGACCCCTCCACTTT
CASRPLEGLGPLHF
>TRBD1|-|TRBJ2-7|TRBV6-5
TGTGCCAGCAAAGACAGGGGGCCCTTCTATTACGAGCAGTACTTC
CASKDRGPFYYEQYF
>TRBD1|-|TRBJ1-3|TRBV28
TGTGCCAGCAGCGAAATAGGGACAGGGGGTCTAGGAAACACCATATATTTT
CASSEIGTGGLGNTIYF
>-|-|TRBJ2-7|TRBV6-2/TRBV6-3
TGTGCCAGCAGTTCGCGGGGACCTACCTACGAGCAGTACTTC
CASSSRGPTYEQYF
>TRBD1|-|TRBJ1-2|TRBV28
TGTGCCAGCACTCACCGGGACAGGGGTTATGGCTACACCTTC
CASTHRDRGYGYTF
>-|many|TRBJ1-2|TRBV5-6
TGTGCCAGCAGCTTGGGTGGGGGCCGGAATGGCTACACCTTC
CASSLGGGRNGYTF
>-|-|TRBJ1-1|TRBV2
TGTGCCAGCAGGAGCGGGGGAGCTGAAGCTTTCTTT
CASRSGGAEAFF
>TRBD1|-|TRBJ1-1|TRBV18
TGTGCCAGCTCACCGGACAGGGCCATAGGAGCTTTCTTT
CASSPDRAIGAFF
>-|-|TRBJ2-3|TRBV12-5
TGTGCTAGTGGTTTCTTTACCGGGGGTTTAGATACGCAGTATTTT
CASGFFTGGLDTQYF
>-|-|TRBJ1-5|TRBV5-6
TGTGCCAGCAGCTTGGAGCATCAGCCCCAGCATTTT
CASSLEHQPQHF
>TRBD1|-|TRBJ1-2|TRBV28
TGTGCCAGCAGAGACAGGGGTCTGATCTATGGCTACACCTTC
CASRDRGLIYGYTF
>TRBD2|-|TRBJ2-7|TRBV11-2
TGTGCCAGCAGTGTCCTAGCGGGGGGGCCCTACGAGCAGTACTTC
CASSVLAGGPYEQYF
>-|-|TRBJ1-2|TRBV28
TGTGCCAGCAGCCCCGGGACTCACTACTATGGCTACACCTTC
CASSPGTHYYGYTF
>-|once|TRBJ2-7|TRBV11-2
TGTGCCAGCAGCCCCTACCCGGGAGTGTCGGACGAGCAGTACTTC
CASSPYPGVSDEQYF
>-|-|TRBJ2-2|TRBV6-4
TGTGCCAGCAGTGACGGGACAAGGACCGGGGAGCTGTTTTTT
CASSDGTRTGELFF
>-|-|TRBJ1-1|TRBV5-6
TGTGCCAGCAGCTCGATCCCAGGGCTCGGAACTGAAGCTTTCTTT
CASSSIPGLGTEAFF
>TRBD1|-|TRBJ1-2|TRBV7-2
TGTGCCAGCAGCTTCCCAGGGGGCTATGGCTACACCTTC
CASSFPGGYGYTF
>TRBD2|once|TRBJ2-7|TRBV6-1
TGTGCCAGCAGTGAAAGGGGTAGCGGGAGCCATTCCTACGAGCAGTACTTC
CASSERGSGSHSYEQYF
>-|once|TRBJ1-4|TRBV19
TGTGCCAGTAGTATGCGGGGGGCTCAGGAAAAACTGTTTTTT
CASSMRGAQEKLFF
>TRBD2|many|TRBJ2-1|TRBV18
TGTGCCAGCTCACCGCGGCTAGCGGAGTACAATGAGCAGTTCTTC
CASSPRLAEYNEQFF
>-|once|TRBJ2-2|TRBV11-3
TGTGCCAGCAGCTTAAGACAGAACACCGGGGAGCTGTTTTTT
CASSLRQNTGELFF
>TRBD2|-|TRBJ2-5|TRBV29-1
TGCAGCGTCGAAAGCGGGAGGGCCTGGCGAGAGACCCAGTACTTC
CSVESGRAWRETQYF
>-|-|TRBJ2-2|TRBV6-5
TGTGCCGGCCGGGGAACCGGGGAGCTGTTTTTT
CAGRGTGELFF
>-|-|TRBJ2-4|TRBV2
TGTGCCAGCAGATCGACTAGTGCCAAAAACATTCAGTACTTC
CASRSTSAKNIQYF
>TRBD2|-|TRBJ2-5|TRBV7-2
TGTGCCAGCAGCCCACTCGGGGGGTCGTACGAGACCCAGTACTTC
CASSPLGGSYETQYF
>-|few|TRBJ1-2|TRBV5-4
TGTGCCAGCAGCTTGAGAACAGGGTGGTACACCTTC
CASSLRTGWYTF
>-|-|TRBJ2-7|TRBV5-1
TGCGCCAGCAGCTTGAGAGGTGAAGTCTCCTACGAGCAGTACTTC
CASSLRGEVSYEQYF
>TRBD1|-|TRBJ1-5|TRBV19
TGTGCCAGTAGTGACAGGGATTTCCAGCCCCAGCATTTT
CASSDRDFQPQHF
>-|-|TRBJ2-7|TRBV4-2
TGTGCCAGCAGCGGACAAGGAGGGACCTACGAGCAGTACTTC
CASSGQGGTYEQYF
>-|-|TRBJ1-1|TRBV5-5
TGTGCCAGCAGCCCATTATGGGCAGCGAACACTGAAGCTTTCTTT
CASSPLWAANTEAFF
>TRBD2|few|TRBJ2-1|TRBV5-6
TGTGCCAGCAACCCAGCGGGAGTCGACAATGAGCAGTTCTTC
CASNPAGVDNEQFF
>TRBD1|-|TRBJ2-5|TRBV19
TGTGCCAGTAGTGCGTCAAGGGGGCGAGAGACCCAGTACTTC
CASSASRGRETQYF
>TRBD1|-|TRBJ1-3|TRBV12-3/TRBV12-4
TGTGCCAGCAGTTTGGGACAGGGGGACACCATATATTTT
CASSLGQGDTIYF
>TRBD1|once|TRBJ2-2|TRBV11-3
TGTGCCAGCAGCCCGGGACAGGGGATGGGGGAGCTGTTTTTT
CASSPGQGMGELFF
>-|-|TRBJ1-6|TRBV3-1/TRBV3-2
TGTGCCACCCAGAGGGTTACGGGTAATTCACCCCTCCACTTT
CATQRVTGNSPLHF
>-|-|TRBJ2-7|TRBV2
TGTGCCAGCAGTGAGAGGGCCTCCTACGAGCAGTACTTC
CASSERASYEQYF
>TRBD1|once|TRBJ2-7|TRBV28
TGTGCCAGCAGTTCGCCCGGGACAGGGGGCTTGATAGTGGACGAGCAGTACTTC
CASSSPGTGGLIVDEQYF
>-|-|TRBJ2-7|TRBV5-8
TGTGCCAGCTTCACGGGTGGAGAGCAGTACTTC
CASFTGGEQYF
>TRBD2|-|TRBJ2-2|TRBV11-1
TGTGCCAGCACCCCCGGACTAGCGGGGAACACCGGGGAGCTGTTTTTT
CASTPGLAGNTGELFF